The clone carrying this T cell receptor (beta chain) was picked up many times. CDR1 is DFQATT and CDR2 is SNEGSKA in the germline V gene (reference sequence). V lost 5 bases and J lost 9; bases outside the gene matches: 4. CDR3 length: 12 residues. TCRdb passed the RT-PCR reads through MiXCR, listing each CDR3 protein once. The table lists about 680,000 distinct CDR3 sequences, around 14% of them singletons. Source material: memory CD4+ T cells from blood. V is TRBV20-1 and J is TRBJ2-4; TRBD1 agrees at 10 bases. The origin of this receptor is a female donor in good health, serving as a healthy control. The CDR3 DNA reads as TGCAGTGCTCCTGGACAGGGGGGCATTCAGTACTTC. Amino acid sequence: CSAPGQGGIQYF.